The 24 T cell receptor beta chains given below trace back to one sample, sequenced in a study of blood T cell repertoires in COVID-19. Clones were sequenced by immunoSEQ multiplex PCR, and TCRdb holds only the in-frame ones, with some missing. The sample lists 170,000 or so clones; around nine tenths were seen once. Sequenced sample: peripheral blood. These receptors were obtained from a woman aged 18-29 years who had recovered from COVID-19.

This chain uses TRBV29-1 with TRBJ2-1, with 13 bases that match TRBD2. The CDR3 length is 16 residues. Germline V gene data show CDR1 as SQVTM and CDR2 as ANQGSEA. The ends lost 1 base at V and 7 bases at J; junction bases unmatched: 7. For the CDR3, the DNA is TGCAGCGTTGAAGGGACTAGCGGGGGCAGTAGTAATGAGCAGTTCTTC. Its protein product is CSVEGTSGGSSNEQFF.

The chain recombines TRBV5-1 with TRBJ2-7; 13 positions match TRBD2. The CDR3 has 15 amino acids. Germline CDR1 SGHRS, CDR2 YFSETQ. The J segment lost 2 bases and the V segment lost 2 bases, leaving 1 base of the junction unmatched. The CDR3 is CASSLGLAGAYEQYV. The CDR3 region has the DNA TGCGCCAGCAGCTTAGGACTAGCGGGGGCCTACGAGCAGTACGTC.

The chain couples TRBV11-2 to TRBJ1-1; TRBD1 matches at 10 bases. Germline CDR1 is SGHAT and CDR2 is FQNNGV. This CDR3 comprises 14 residues. J gave up 5 bases and V 3 bases, and 3 bases lay outside the gene matches. The CDR3 region is CASSLRTGGTEAFF. In DNA, the CDR3 is TGTGCCAGCAGCTTGAGGACAGGGGGGACTGAAGCTTTCTTT. Looking up the rest from reference TRBV11-2 and TRBJ1-1 gives the full variable domain: EAGVAQSPRYKIIEKRQSVAFWCNPISGHATLYWYQQILGQGPKLLIQFQNNGVVDDSQLPKDRFSAERLKGVDSTLKIQPAKLEDSAVYLCASSLRTGGTEAFFGQGTRLTVV.

V is TRBV2 and J is TRBJ2-4; 9 positions agree with TRBD1. Germline V gene sequence: CDR1 SNHLY, CDR2 FYNNEI. This CDR3 has 22 residues. With V trimmed by 5 bases and J by 0 bases, 23 bases remained unmatched. The CDR3: CASSLTGGPAPNSVLAKNIQYF. In DNA form, the CDR3 reads TGTGCCAGCAGTCTAACAGGGGGCCCAGCCCCGAACTCGGTTTTAGCCAAAAACATTCAGTACTTC.

This rearrangement joins TRBV9 to TRBJ2-1; D not certain. In germline, CDR1 is SGDLS, CDR2 YYNGEE. With 7 bases removed from V and 3 bases from J, the gap between germline ends came to 11 bases. The CDR3 covers 13 residues. DNA of the CDR3: TGTGCCAGCGGGCACTCCAACTACAATGAGCAGTTCTTC. It encodes CASGHSNYNEQFF.

The chain employs TRBV11-2 and TRBJ2-1; 7 bases map to TRBD2. Germline V gene lookup returns CDR1 SGHAT and CDR2 FQNNGV. The CDR3 has 12 residues. Trimming at V came to 1 base and at J to 12 bases, leaving 3 bases not matched to a gene. The CDR3 sequence is CASSLVPSGQFF. The CDR3 DNA is TGTGCCAGCAGCTTAGTCCCTAGCGGGCAGTTCTTC.

V and J are TRBV7-9 and TRBJ2-5; weak D call: TRBD1 (6 bases). Trimming removed 11 bases at V and 5 bases at J, with 15 bases between. The CDR3 contains 12 residues. Per germline, CDR1 SEHNR and CDR2 FQNEAQ (reference sequence). CDR3 loop: CASGGGWETQYF. DNA for the CDR3: TGTGCCTCTGGTGGGGGCTGGGAGACCCAGTACTTC.

The chain is built from TRBV15 and TRBJ2-4; D remains unclear. Trimming removed 4 bases at V and 2 bases at J, with 15 bases between. This CDR3 spans 16 amino acids. From germline, CDR1 is LNHNV and CDR2 YYDKDF (reference sequence). DNA of the CDR3: TGTGCCACCAGCATACCCCTGAGAGATTCCAAAAACATTCAGTACTTC. Amino acid sequence: CATSIPLRDSKNIQYF.

The chain links TRBV10-3 to TRBJ1-1; D uncertain. This CDR3 has 14 residues. V was pared by 2 bases and J by 0 bases, with 7 bases between. The V gene's germline CDR1 is ENHRY and CDR2 SYGVKD. CDR3 sequence (DNA): TGTGCCATCAGTGAGGCACAGATGAACACTGAAGCTTTCTTT. Translation: CAISEAQMNTEAFF.

The chain has TRBV5-6 and TRBJ2-7; TRBD1 matches at 12 bases. V gave up 0 bases and J gave up 6 bases; unmatched junction bases: 7. Germline-derived CDR1 and CDR2 are SGHDT and YYEEEE. CDR3 size: 16 residues. This chain's CDR3 is CASSLVPGQGAGEQYV. The CDR3 DNA is TGTGCCAGCAGCTTGGTTCCGGGACAGGGGGCGGGCGAGCAGTACGTC.

This clone was counted a single time. The chain has TRBV18 and TRBJ2-5, with 7 bases aligning to TRBD1. CDR3 length: 13 residues. CDR1 is KGHSH, CDR2 LQKENI, per germline. V trimming: 3 bases; J trimming: 3 bases; junction bases outside the gene matches: 1. The CDR3 DNA is TGTGCCAGCTCACCGGGACAGAAAGAGACCCAGTACTTC. Encoded protein: CASSPGQKETQYF. Filled out from reference TRBV18 and TRBJ2-5, the complete variable domain reads NAGVMQNPRHLVRRRGQEARLRCSPMKGHSHVYWYRQLPEEGLKFMVYLQKENIIDESGMPKERFSAEFPKEGPSILRIQQVVRGDSAAYFCASSPGQKETQYFGPGTRLLVL.

The chain has TRBV6-6 and TRBJ2-2, with a possible D match to TRBD2 (6 bases). V lost 7 bases and J lost 0, with 15 bases in between. Per germline, CDR1 MNHNY and CDR2 SVGAGI (reference sequence). CDR3 length equals 16 residues. CDR3 bases: TGTGCCAGCAATCCGGTTGGGACTTCGAACACCGGGGAGCTGTTTTTT. This sequence encodes CASNPVGTSNTGELFF.

J is TRBJ2-4 and V is TRBV5-5; D is unresolved. With 1 base removed from V and 0 bases from J, the gap between germline ends came to 5 bases. In germline, CDR1 is SGHKS, CDR2 YYEKEE (reference sequence). The CDR3 runs to 14 residues. For the CDR3, the DNA is TGTGCCAGCAGCTTGAACGGAGCCAAAAACATTCAGTACTTC. The encoded protein is CASSLNGAKNIQYF.

The CDR3 protein is CSGYREPDYGYTF. The CDR3 coding sequence is TGCAGCGGGTACAGGGAGCCGGACTATGGCTACACCTTC. This chain connects TRBV29-1 to TRBJ1-2; a weak D match, TRBD1 (6 bases). V was pared by 7 bases and J by 3 bases, with 15 bases between. The CDR3 has 13 amino acids. Germline loops: CDR1 SQVTM, CDR2 ANQGSEA.

The V call is TRBV6-5, the J call TRBJ1-1, with D hard to call. Trimming took 5 bases from V and 1 from J, leaving 11 bases between them. The CDR3 is 14 amino acids. Germline assignment: CDR1 MNHEY and CDR2 SVGAGI. The CDR3 sequence: CASSTPGRNTEAFF. In nucleotides, the CDR3 is TGTGCCAGCAGTACCCCCGGTAGGAACACTGAAGCTTTCTTT.

This chain joins TRBV6-5 and TRBJ2-7; 8 positions agree with TRBD1. Germline loops: CDR1 MNHEY, CDR2 SVGAGI. V lost 5 bases to trimming and J lost 1 base; unmatched junction nucleotides: 1. The CDR3 extends over 13 amino acids. DNA for the CDR3: TGTGCCAGCAGTCGGGACAGGTCCTACGAGCAGTACTTC. Its protein is CASSRDRSYEQYF.

This chain uses TRBV5-1 with TRBJ2-1; 8 nucleotides line up with TRBD2. CDR1 is SGHRS, CDR2 YFSETQ, per germline. The ends lost 4 bases at V and 3 bases at J; junction bases unmatched: 6. CDR3 length: 15 residues. For the CDR3, the DNA is TGCGCCAGCAGCCTCTTCCGGGAGGGCTACAATGAGCAGTTCTTC. This codes for CASSLFREGYNEQFF.

The chain has TRBV4-1 and TRBJ1-6, with a possible D match to TRBD1 (6 bases). Germline V gene sequence: CDR1 MGHRA, CDR2 YSYEKL. The CDR3 is 15 residues long. V was shortened by 0 bases and J by 10 bases, with 13 bases between the two germline ends. This CDR3 is CASSQDQGTISPLHF. The CDR3 DNA sequence: TGCGCCAGCAGCCAAGATCAGGGGACGATCTCACCCCTCCACTTT.

The chain has TRBV9 and TRBJ2-7; 10 nucleotides align to TRBD2. Per germline, CDR1 SGDLS and CDR2 YYNGEE. Trimming took 3 bases from V and 0 from J; bases not matched to a gene: 3. This CDR3 has 15 residues. This chain's CDR3 is CASSGSGGSSYEQYF. The CDR3 region has the DNA TGTGCCAGCAGCGGTAGCGGGGGGTCCTCCTACGAGCAGTACTTC.

The V gene is TRBV10-1, the J gene TRBJ2-3; D gene unclear. The CDR3 consists of 13 residues. Germline loops: CDR1 WNHNN, CDR2 SYGVQD (reference sequence). The ends were cut back, 9 bases at V and 1 base at J, with 11 bases in the middle. The CDR3 sequence is CARLLCCTDTQYF. The DNA of the CDR3 is TGCGCCAGACTTCTCTGTTGCACAGATACGCAGTATTTT.

J is TRBJ2-3 and V is TRBV18; TRBD1 matches at 7 bases. V gave up 3 bases and J gave up 0 bases; unmatched junction bases: 12. Germline V gene data show CDR1 as KGHSH and CDR2 as LQKENI. The CDR3 loop spans 18 amino acids. The chain's CDR3 is CASSPRIDRVWSTDTQYF. CDR3 DNA sequence: TGTGCCAGCTCACCCAGGATTGACAGGGTATGGAGCACAGATACGCAGTATTTT.

This chain links TRBV30 with TRBJ2-2; D remains ambiguous. The CDR3 is made up of 16 amino acids. Trimming shortened V by 2 bases and J by 1 base, and 14 bases separated the two germline ends. Germline CDR1 and CDR2: GTSNPN and SVGIG (reference sequence). The CDR3 nucleotides read TGTGCCTGGAGTCACCGACACGTGGGGAACACCGGGGAGCTGTTTTTT. Translating it yields CAWSHRHVGNTGELFF.

The V call is TRBV25-1, the J call TRBJ1-6; D possibly corresponds to TRBD1 (5 bases). V was cut by 1 base and J by 10 bases, with 11 bases left in between. The CDR3 contains 14 residues. CDR1 and CDR2 from the germline V gene are MGHDK and SYGVNS. CDR3 in amino acids: CASSESGGPSPLHF. The CDR3 DNA follows: TGTGCCAGCAGTGAATCGGGGGGACCGTCACCCCTCCACTTT. Combining the CDR3 with reference TRBV25-1 and TRBJ1-6 gives the whole variable domain EADIYQTPRYLVIGTGKKITLECSQTMGHDKMYWYQQDPGMELHLIHYSYGVNSTEKGDLSSESTVSRIRTEHFPLTLESARPSHTSQYLCASSESGGPSPLHFGNGTRLTVT.

The chain is built from TRBV6-5 and TRBJ2-1; 9 bases align to TRBD2. CDR3 length: 16 residues. Germline V gene lookup returns CDR1 MNHEY and CDR2 SVGAGI. V shed 3 bases, J shed 6 bases, and the junction held 9 bases outside the gene matches. CDR3 sequence reads: CASSYLGSGRGNEQFF. CDR3 nucleotides: TGTGCCAGCAGTTATCTCGGTAGCGGGAGAGGCAATGAGCAGTTCTTC.